Here is one TCR beta chain with its context. The entry originates in a study of early T cells in non-severe SARS-CoV-2 infection. Germline V gene lookup returns CDR1 SGHTA and CDR2 FQGNSA. This CDR3 is 12 amino acids long. V trimming: 6 bases; J trimming: 7 bases; junction bases outside the gene matches: 5. One entry per CDR3 protein, called by TCRdb with MiXCR from the 5' RACE reads. Here the sample spans fewer than 60,000 distinct CDR3 sequences, approximately 10% being singletons. The sample was whole blood. This sequence originates from an adult who was a healthcare worker with PCR-confirmed SARS-CoV-2 infection or an uninfected control (not recorded which). The chain is built from TRBV7-2 and TRBJ1-1; 7 bases line up with TRBD1. The CDR3, as DNA: TGTGCCAGCAGTCCTAGGGACAGTGAAGCTTTCTTT. Protein: CASSPRDSEAFF.